This T cell receptor beta chain originates from a study of T cell responses to AZD1222 COVID-19 vaccine. J gave up 0 bases and V 3 bases, and 4 bases lay outside the gene matches. The CDR3 has 16 residues. Per the germline V gene, CDR1 is SGHTA and CDR2 is FQGTGA. Here immunoSEQ multiplex PCR was the method, and the copy in TCRdb shows in-frame clones only, minus some. In the table there are about 210,000 clones, approximately 94% of which are singletons. This rearrangement joins TRBV7-3 to TRBJ2-2; 7 bases are a match to TRBD1. The sequence came from an adult who received the MenACWY meningococcal vaccine as a control. The source was peripheral blood, collected 28 days after the second dose of the MenACWY control vaccine. The DNA for the CDR3 is TGTGCCAGCAGCTTGAGGACAGGAGCGAACACCGGGGAGCTGTTTTTT. Protein product: CASSLRTGANTGELFF.